Described below is a single T cell receptor beta chain sequence and its context. Its matching antigen is unknown. Measured with immunoSEQ multiplex PCR; TCRdb has only the in-frame clones, and not every one. The sample has some 320,000 clones, around 83% seen once. This specimen belongs to a study of Ad26.COV2.S vaccination and SARS-CoV-2 variants. The study, taken as a whole, reports: Recipients given vaccine exceeded placebo recipients in spike-specific TCR breadth.

Specified treatment: around 19 received Ad26.COV2.S at low or high dose, single or two shots; about five received placebo; per-sample allocation not given. The samples date from day 63 after the first vaccine or placebo injection. The germline gives CDR1 MNHEY, CDR2 SVGAGI. The junction had 4 bases not matched to a gene; V was cut back by 7 bases and J by 3 bases. The CDR3 totals 13 residues. The receptor comes from a person aged 18-60 years who received the Ad26.COV2.S COVID-19 vaccine or a placebo. The rearrangement links TRBV6-5 to TRBJ2-7, with 9 positions matching TRBD1. The sequencing here drew on peripheral blood, taken in a trial of Ad26.COV2.S vaccine versus placebo. The CDR3 nucleotides read TGTGCCAGCATCGGACAGGGGAACTACGAGCAGTACTTC. It is translated as CASIGQGNYEQYF.